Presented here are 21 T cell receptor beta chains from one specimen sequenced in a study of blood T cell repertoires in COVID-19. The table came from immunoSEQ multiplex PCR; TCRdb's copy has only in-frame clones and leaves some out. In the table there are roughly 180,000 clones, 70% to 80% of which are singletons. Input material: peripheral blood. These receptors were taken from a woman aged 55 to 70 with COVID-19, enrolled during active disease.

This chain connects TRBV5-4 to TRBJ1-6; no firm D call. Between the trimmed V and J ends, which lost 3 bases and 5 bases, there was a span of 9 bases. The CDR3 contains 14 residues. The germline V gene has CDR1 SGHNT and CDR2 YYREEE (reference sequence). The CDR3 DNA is TGTGCCAGCAGCTCCTGGAGAGATAATTCACCCCTCCACTTT. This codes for CASSSWRDNSPLHF.

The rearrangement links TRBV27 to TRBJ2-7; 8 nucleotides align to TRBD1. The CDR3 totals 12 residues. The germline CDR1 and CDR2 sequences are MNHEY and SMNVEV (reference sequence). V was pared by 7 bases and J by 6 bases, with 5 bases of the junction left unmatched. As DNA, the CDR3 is TGTGCCAGCAACGACAGGGGCGGCGAGCAGTACTTC. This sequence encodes CASNDRGGEQYF.

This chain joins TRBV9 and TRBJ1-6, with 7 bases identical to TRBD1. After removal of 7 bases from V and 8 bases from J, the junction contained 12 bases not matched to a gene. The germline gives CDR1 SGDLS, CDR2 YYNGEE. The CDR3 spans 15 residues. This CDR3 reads CASGTPGGSDSPLHF. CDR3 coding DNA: TGTGCCAGCGGAACCCCAGGGGGATCGGATTCACCCCTCCACTTT.

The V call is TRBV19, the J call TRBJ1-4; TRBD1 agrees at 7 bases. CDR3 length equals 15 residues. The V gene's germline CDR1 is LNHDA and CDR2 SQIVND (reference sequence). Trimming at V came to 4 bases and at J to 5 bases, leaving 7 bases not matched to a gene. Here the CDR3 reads CASSTRTGDNEKLFF. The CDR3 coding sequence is TGTGCCAGTAGTACCAGGACAGGAGACAATGAAAAACTGTTTTTT.

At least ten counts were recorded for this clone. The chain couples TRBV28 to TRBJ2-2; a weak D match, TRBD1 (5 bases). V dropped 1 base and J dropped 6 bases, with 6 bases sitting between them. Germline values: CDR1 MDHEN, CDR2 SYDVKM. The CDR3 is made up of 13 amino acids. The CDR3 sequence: CASSLFRAGELFF. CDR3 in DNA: TGTGCCAGCAGTTTATTCAGGGCCGGGGAGCTGTTTTTT.

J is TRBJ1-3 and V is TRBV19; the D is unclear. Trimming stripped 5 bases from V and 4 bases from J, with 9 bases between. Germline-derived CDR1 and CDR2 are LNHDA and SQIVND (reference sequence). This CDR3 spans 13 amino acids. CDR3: CASSEQSGNTIYF. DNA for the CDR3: TGTGCCAGTAGTGAACAGTCGGGAAACACCATATATTTT. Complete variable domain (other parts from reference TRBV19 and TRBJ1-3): DGGITQSPKYLFRKEGQNVTLSCEQNLNHDAMYWYRQDPGQGLRLIYYSQIVNDFQKGDIAEGYSVSREKKESFPLTVTSAQKNPTAFYLCASSEQSGNTIYFGEGSWLTVV.

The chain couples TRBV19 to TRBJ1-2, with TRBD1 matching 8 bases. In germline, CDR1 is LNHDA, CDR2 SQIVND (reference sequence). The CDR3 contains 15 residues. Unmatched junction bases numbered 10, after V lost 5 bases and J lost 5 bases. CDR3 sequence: CASSYGQGARYGYTF. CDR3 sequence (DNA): TGTGCCAGTAGTTACGGGCAGGGGGCTCGGTATGGCTACACCTTC.

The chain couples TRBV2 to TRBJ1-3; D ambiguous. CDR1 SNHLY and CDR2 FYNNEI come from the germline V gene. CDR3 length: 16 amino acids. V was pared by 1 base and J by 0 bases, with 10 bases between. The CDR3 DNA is TGTGCCAGCAGTGAAGGAGGCGGCTACTCTGGAAACACCATATATTTT. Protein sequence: CASSEGGGYSGNTIYF.

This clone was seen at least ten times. The CDR3 DNA sequence: TGTGCCAGCAGTTACTCTACGAGGGGGGGCAGGGCGAACGACGAGCAGTACTTC. Protein sequence: CASSYSTRGGRANDEQYF. The genes are TRBV6-2 or TRBV6-3 and TRBJ2-7, with TRBD2 as a possible D gene (7 bases). Looked up from germline, CDR1 is MNHEY and CDR2 is SVGEGT. Between the trimmed V and J ends, which lost 0 bases and 5 bases, there was a span of 23 bases. This CDR3 comprises 18 residues.

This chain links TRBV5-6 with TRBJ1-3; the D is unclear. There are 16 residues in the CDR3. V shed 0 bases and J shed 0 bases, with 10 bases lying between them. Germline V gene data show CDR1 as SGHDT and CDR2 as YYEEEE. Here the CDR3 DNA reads TGTGCCAGCAGCTTGGGACTACCAAGCTCTGGAAACACCATATATTTT. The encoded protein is CASSLGLPSSGNTIYF.

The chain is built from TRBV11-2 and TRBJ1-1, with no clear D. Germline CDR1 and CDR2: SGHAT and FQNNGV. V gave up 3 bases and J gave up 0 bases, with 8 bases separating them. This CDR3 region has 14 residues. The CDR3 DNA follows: TGTGCCAGCAGCTTCTCTCGGGTGAACACTGAAGCTTTCTTT. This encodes CASSFSRVNTEAFF. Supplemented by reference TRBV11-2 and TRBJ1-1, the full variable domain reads EAGVAQSPRYKIIEKRQSVAFWCNPISGHATLYWYQQILGQGPKLLIQFQNNGVVDDSQLPKDRFSAERLKGVDSTLKIQPAKLEDSAVYLCASSFSRVNTEAFFGQGTRLTVV.

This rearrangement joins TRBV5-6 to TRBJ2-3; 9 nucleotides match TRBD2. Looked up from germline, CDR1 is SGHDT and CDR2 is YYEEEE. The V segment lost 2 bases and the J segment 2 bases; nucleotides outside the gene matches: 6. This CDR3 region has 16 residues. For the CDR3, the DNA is TGTGCCAGCAGCTTCGAAGTAGCGGGGGACACAGATACGCAGTATTTT. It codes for CASSFEVAGDTDTQYF. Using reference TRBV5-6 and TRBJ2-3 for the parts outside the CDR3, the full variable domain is DAGVTQSPTHLIKTRGQQVTLRCSPKSGHDTVSWYQQALGQGPQFIFQYYEEEERQRGNFPDRFSGHQFPNYSSELNVNALLLGDSALYLCASSFEVAGDTDTQYFGPGTRLTVL.

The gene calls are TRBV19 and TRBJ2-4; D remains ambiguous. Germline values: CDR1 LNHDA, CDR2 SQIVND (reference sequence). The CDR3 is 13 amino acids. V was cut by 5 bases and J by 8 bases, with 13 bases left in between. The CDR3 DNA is TGTGCCAGTAGTTTCCCAGGAAAGTACATTCAGTACTTC. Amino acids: CASSFPGKYIQYF.

DNA for the CDR3: TGTGCCAGTAGTATTGGAGGAGCGGGAGGGGCGGAGACCCAGTACTTC. The encoded protein is CASSIGGAGGAETQYF. The gene calls are TRBV19 and TRBJ2-5, with 10 bases aligning to TRBD2. Germline V lookup: CDR1 LNHDA, CDR2 SQIVND (reference sequence). This CDR3 has 16 residues. Losses at the gene ends were 3 bases for V and 5 bases for J; bases not matched to a gene: 9.

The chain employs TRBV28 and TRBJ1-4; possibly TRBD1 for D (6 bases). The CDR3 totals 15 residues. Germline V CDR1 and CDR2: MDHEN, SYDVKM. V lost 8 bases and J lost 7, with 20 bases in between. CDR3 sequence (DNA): TGTGCCAGCGGCGCGGGGGGGCGCTTGGGTGAAAAACTGTTTTTT. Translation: CASGAGGRLGEKLFF.

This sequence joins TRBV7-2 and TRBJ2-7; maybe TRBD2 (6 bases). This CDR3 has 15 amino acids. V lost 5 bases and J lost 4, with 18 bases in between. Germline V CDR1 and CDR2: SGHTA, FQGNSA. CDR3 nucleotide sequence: TGTGCCAGCAGCCCAGCGGGCTCGGTTCGGTACGAGCAGTACGTC. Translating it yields CASSPAGSVRYEQYV.

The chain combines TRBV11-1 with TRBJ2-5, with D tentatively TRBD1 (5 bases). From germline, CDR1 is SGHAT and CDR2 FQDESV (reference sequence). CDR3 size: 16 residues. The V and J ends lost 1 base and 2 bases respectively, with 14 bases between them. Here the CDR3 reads CASSLGKAGWQETQYF. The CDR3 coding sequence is TGTGCCAGCAGCTTAGGTAAGGCAGGGTGGCAAGAGACCCAGTACTTC.

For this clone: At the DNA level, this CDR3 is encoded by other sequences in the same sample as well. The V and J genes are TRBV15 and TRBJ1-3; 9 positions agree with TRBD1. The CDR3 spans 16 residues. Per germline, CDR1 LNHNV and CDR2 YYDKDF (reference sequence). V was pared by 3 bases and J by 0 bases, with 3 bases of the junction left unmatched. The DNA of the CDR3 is TGTGCCACCAGCAGGGACAGGGGCACCTCTGGAAACACCATATATTTT. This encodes CATSRDRGTSGNTIYF.

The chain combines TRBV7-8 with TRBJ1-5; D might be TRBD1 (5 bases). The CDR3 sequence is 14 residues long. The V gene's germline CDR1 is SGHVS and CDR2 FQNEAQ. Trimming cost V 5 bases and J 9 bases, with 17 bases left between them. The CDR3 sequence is CASSRSGTGGPQHF. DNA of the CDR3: TGTGCCAGCAGCCGGAGCGGGACGGGAGGGCCCCAGCATTTT.

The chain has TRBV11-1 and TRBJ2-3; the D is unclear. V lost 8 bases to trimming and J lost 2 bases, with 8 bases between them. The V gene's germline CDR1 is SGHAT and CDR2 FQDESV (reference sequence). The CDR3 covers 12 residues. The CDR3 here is CASGPNTDTQYF. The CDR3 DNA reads TGTGCCAGCGGCCCAAACACAGATACGCAGTATTTT.

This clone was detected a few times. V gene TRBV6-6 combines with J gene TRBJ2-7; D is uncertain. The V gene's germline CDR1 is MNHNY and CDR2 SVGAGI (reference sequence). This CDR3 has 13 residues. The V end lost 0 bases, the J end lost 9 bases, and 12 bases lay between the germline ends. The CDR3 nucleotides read TGTGCCAGCAGTTACTCGGAGCACACTCCGCAGTACGTC. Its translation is CASSYSEHTPQYV.